The 22 T cell receptor beta chains below come from one sample, sequenced in a study of patients and donors after allogeneic stem cell transplantation. MiXCR was run by TCRdb on the RT-PCR reads, yielding one entry per CDR3 protein. Of some 960,000 distinct CDR3 sequences in the sample, around 17% were seen once. The sequenced material came from blood, either unsorted or a sorted T cell fraction (not recorded which). The source of these receptors is a human donor who was either an allogeneic HSCT recipient or a stem cell or donor lymphocyte infusion donor (not recorded which). It is not recorded whose cells these are; they may come from a transplant donor.

Ten or more counts support this clonotype. Germline and junction disagree at one end, which may indicate a read error. This chain joins TRBV7-9 and TRBJ2-7, with D possibly matching TRBD1 (5 bases). The CDR3 loop spans 14 amino acids. Germline V CDR1 and CDR2: SEHNR, FQNEAQ (reference sequence). CDR3 in DNA: TGTGCCAGCAGTTTAGCTGGCCAGGGCTACGAGCAGTACTTC. Protein sequence: CASSLAGQGYEQYF.

The sample holds a few counts of this clonotype. J is TRBJ2-1 and V is TRBV9; no clear D. Germline lookup yields CDR1 SGDLS and CDR2 YYNGEE. The CDR3 spans 14 residues. V was cut by 0 bases and J by 10 bases, with 14 bases left in between. The CDR3 reads CASSVEWGLREQFF. The CDR3 coding sequence is TGTGCCAGCAGCGTAGAATGGGGTTTGCGGGAGCAGTTCTTC.

Concerning this clonotype itself: A much larger clone lies a single base off, so this may be a read error. V and J are TRBV5-6 and TRBJ2-3, with D maybe TRBD2 (6 bases). The CDR3 is made up of 15 amino acids. Germline loops: CDR1 SGHDT, CDR2 YYEEEE. The CDR3 reads CACRRAGRRTDTQYF. The CDR3 DNA sequence: TGTGCCTGCAGGCGGGCAGGGAGGCGCACAGATACGCAGTATTTT.

The V call is TRBV11-3, the J call TRBJ1-3; D unclear. The CDR3 loop spans 16 amino acids. Trimming removed 5 bases at V and 3 bases at J, with 17 bases between. Looked up from germline, CDR1 is SGHNT and CDR2 is YENEEA. This CDR3 is CASSPGGGRLGNTIYF. In DNA, the CDR3 is TGTGCCAGCAGCCCCGGAGGCGGAAGGCTTGGAAACACCATATATTTT.

This clonotype came up a few times. The chain joins TRBV24-1 to TRBJ2-3, with 9 positions matching TRBD1. Germline-derived CDR1 and CDR2 are KGHDR and SFDVKD. Losses at the gene ends were 5 bases for V and 1 base for J; bases not matched to a gene: 3. The CDR3 totals 15 residues. The CDR3 nucleotides read TGTGCCACCAGTGGAAGGGACAGGGGCACAGATACGCAGTATTTT. This encodes CATSGRDRGTDTQYF.

This clonotype was found a few times. The chain recombines TRBV20-1 with TRBJ1-5, with D tentatively TRBD1 (5 bases). CDR1 and CDR2 from the germline V gene are DFQATT and SNEGSKA (reference sequence). The V and J ends lost 3 bases and 3 bases respectively, with 12 bases between them. The CDR3 spans 14 residues. DNA for the CDR3: TGCAGTGCTAGCCAGGGAATCTTCAATCAGCCCCAGCATTTT. As protein: CSASQGIFNQPQHF.

V usage is TRBV20-1 and J usage is TRBJ2-5; perhaps TRBD2 as D (6 bases). V was shortened by 0 bases and J by 7 bases, with 15 bases between the two germline ends. Germline CDR1 DFQATT, CDR2 SNEGSKA (reference sequence). The CDR3 sequence is 14 residues long. The CDR3 nucleotides read TGCAGTGCTAGAGATCTTCAGGGACTCGGGACCCAGTACTTC. Its protein is CSARDLQGLGTQYF.

The CDR3 reads CASSVRPGGGNEQFF. The CDR3, as DNA: TGTGCCAGCAGTGTGAGACCGGGTGGCGGGAATGAGCAGTTCTTC. This chain joins TRBV27 and TRBJ2-1, with D possibly TRBD2 on 5 matching bases. The ends were cut back, 5 bases at V and 7 bases at J, with 18 bases in the middle. Germline V lookup: CDR1 MNHEY, CDR2 SMNVEV (reference sequence). This CDR3 contains 15 residues.

The chain is built from TRBV12-3 or TRBV12-4 and TRBJ2-1; no reliable D call. V dropped 6 bases and J dropped 7 bases, with 19 bases sitting between them. This CDR3 has 15 residues. In DNA, the CDR3 is TGTGCCAGCAGCCCGGATGGTAGGGCCAGGAATGAGCAGTTCTTC. It translates to CASSPDGRARNEQFF.

In its sample, this clonotype was seen many times. The rearrangement links TRBV7-3 to TRBJ1-2; D remains ambiguous. Germline CDR1 reads SGHTA; CDR2 reads FQGTGA. V was trimmed by 5 bases and J by 4 bases, leaving 11 bases between them. CDR3 length: 13 amino acids. The CDR3 sequence: CASSPTGSYGYTF. The CDR3 DNA follows: TGTGCCAGCAGCCCAACCGGGTCCTATGGCTACACCTTC.

The rearrangement links TRBV20-1 to TRBJ2-7, with D possibly matching TRBD2 (6 bases). CDR3 length: 14 residues. Germline CDR1 DFQATT, CDR2 SNEGSKA (reference sequence). The V and J ends lost 1 base and 2 bases respectively, with 12 bases between them. In DNA form, the CDR3 reads TGCAGTGCTAGAGTCGGGGGTACTCCCTACGAGCAGTACTTC. Protein: CSARVGGTPYEQYF.

The chain links TRBV24-1 to TRBJ2-3; D perhaps matches TRBD1 (5 bases). The V gene lost 9 bases and the J gene lost 5 bases, with 14 bases spanning the gap. The CDR3 covers 13 residues. CDR1 and CDR2 from the germline V gene are KGHDR and SFDVKD. The DNA for the CDR3 is TGTGCCACCGGGGCTCGCGGTAGAGATACGCAGTATTTT. Translating gives CATGARGRDTQYF.

This clonotype was recorded a few times. The chain links TRBV28 to TRBJ2-1; D gene unclear. V was trimmed by 5 bases and J by 1 base, leaving 9 bases between them. The CDR3 spans 14 residues. Germline CDR1 is MDHEN and CDR2 is SYDVKM. The CDR3 reads CASSPVTSYNEQFF. The CDR3 nucleotides read TGTGCCAGCAGTCCGGTCACATCCTACAATGAGCAGTTCTTC.

The rearrangement links TRBV10-3 to TRBJ2-3; D ambiguous. Germline V lookup: CDR1 ENHRY, CDR2 SYGVKD. There are 12 residues in the CDR3. V dropped 6 bases and J dropped 2 bases, with 6 bases sitting between them. This chain's CDR3 is CAIRDHTDTQYF. The CDR3 DNA reads TGTGCCATCAGAGACCACACAGATACGCAGTATTTT.

This clonotype has a single count. The chain joins TRBV20-1 to TRBJ1-2; tentative D call: TRBD1 (6 bases). V was clipped by 4 bases and J by 8 bases, with 14 bases between them. Looked up from germline, CDR1 is DFQATT and CDR2 is SNEGSKA (reference sequence). The CDR3 covers 12 residues. The CDR3 region is CSATHRGGGYTF. The CDR3 region has the DNA TGCAGTGCTACACACCGGGGGGGCGGCTACACCTTC.

This clonotype showed up just a few times. The chain recombines TRBV20-1 with TRBJ2-7; 7 positions match TRBD2. Germline V gene lookup returns CDR1 DFQATT and CDR2 SNEGSKA (reference sequence). This CDR3 is 11 amino acids long. Germline trimming cut 7 bases from V and 4 bases from J; bases unmatched to any gene: 4. The CDR3 sequence is CSVRGDYEQYF. CDR3 DNA sequence: TGCAGTGTTCGGGGGGATTACGAGCAGTACTTC.

This clonotype was counted ten times or more. CDR3 in DNA: TGTGCCAGCAGCCCACCTCCGACTACGCGGATCACAGATACGCAGTATTTT. This sequence encodes CASSPPPTTRITDTQYF. This chain uses TRBV9 with TRBJ2-3, with D perhaps matching TRBD2 (5 bases). Germline assignment: CDR1 SGDLS and CDR2 YYNGEE. The CDR3 is 17 amino acids. With 4 bases removed from V and 2 bases from J, the gap between germline ends came to 20 bases.

The chain combines TRBV24-1 with TRBJ2-1; 15 nucleotides agree with TRBD2. V lost 3 bases, J lost 8 bases, and 7 bases stayed unmatched. CDR1 and CDR2 from the germline V gene are KGHDR and SFDVKD. This CDR3 has 17 residues. Written as DNA, the CDR3 is TGTGCCACCAGTGATGTTCCGGGACTAGCGGGAGGATATGAGCAGTTCTTC. This encodes CATSDVPGLAGGYEQFF.

This clonotype was counted a few times. No DNA is shown, since the ends of the CDR3 on it are uncertain; the CDR3 is the one TCRdb lists. The chain couples TRBV5-1 to TRBJ2-2. CDR1 is SGHRS, CDR2 YFSETQ, per germline. Including both end residues, the CDR3 is 15 amino acids long. CDR3 loop: CASSLAERRAGELFF.

This clonotype was detected only once. The rearrangement uses TRBV12-3 or TRBV12-4 and TRBJ2-7; D remains unclear. The CDR3 is made up of 12 amino acids. V lost 3 bases, J lost 6 bases, and 9 bases lay in between. The DNA for the CDR3 is TGTGCCAGCAGTTTTAGTAAGGTCGAGCAGTACTTC. Protein sequence: CASSFSKVEQYF.

This clonotype appeared many times. CDR3 region: CASIPAVASGRTSYNEQFF. In DNA, the CDR3 is TGTGCCAGCATCCCGGCCGTGGCTAGCGGGAGGACCTCCTACAATGAGCAGTTCTTC. The chain joins TRBV12-3 or TRBV12-4 to TRBJ2-1; 11 bases are shared with TRBD2. The CDR3 contains 19 residues. V dropped 7 bases and J dropped 0; count of bases not matched to a gene: 14.

The V gene is TRBV5-5, the J gene TRBJ2-7; perhaps D is TRBD1 or TRBD2 (7 bases each). Germline V CDR1 and CDR2: SGHKS, YYEKEE (reference sequence). The CDR3 is 17 residues long. The ends were cut back, 4 bases at V and 0 bases at J, with 20 bases in the middle. The CDR3 bases are TGTGCCAGCAGCCTGGGAGGGGGCGTAAAGAACTCCTACGAGCAGTACTTC. It encodes CASSLGGGVKNSYEQYF.